This T cell receptor beta chain was recovered during a study of T cell repertoires in cytomegalovirus infection. Whole-study context: The authors relied on CMV epitopes, both recently identified HLA-C-restricted and well-studied HLA-B-restricted. Study-wide results and limits: Carriage of CMV together with the relevant HLA was identifiable through cumulative public TCR beta family frequency.

Remarks on this clonotype: The antigen remains unidentified.

MiXCR, applied by TCRdb to the reads, yields one record per CDR3 protein. Of under 350,000 distinct CDR3 sequences in the sample, around 20% were seen once. Here the sequenced sample was cultured PBMCs, taken from culture after CMV antigen stimulation. The origin of this receptor is a human donor in good health (CMV status not recorded). Some clones in this sample may be carry-over from other donors' samples.

CDR3 in DNA: TGTGCCAGTAGTAGTCGAACCGTAAATCAGCCCCAGCATTTT. Protein product: CASSSRTVNQPQHF. This rearrangement joins TRBV19 to TRBJ1-5; no reliable D call. Between the trimmed V and J ends, which lost 4 bases and 4 bases, there was a span of 11 bases. The CDR3 sequence is 14 residues long. Germline V gene data show CDR1 as LNHDA and CDR2 as SQIVND (reference sequence).